This entry describes one T cell receptor beta chain. Its antigen is unknown. Random hexamers were used to reverse transcribe the RNA input (about 0.5 to 1 ug). TCRdb independently ran MiXCR on the immunoSEQ multiplex PCR reads; one entry per CDR3 protein. Seen here are 170,000 or so distinct CDR3 sequences, roughly 92% observed once, and the top ten hold approximately 0.094%. The sample belongs to a study of CD8 T cells in Susac syndrome. Study outcomes and limitations: The study's TCR sequencing and HLA analysis covered a relatively small number of individuals, and the study acknowledged this.

The sequenced target, TCR beta, came from blood CD8+ and CD4+ T cells. This CDR3 is 13 amino acids long. The germline V gene has CDR1 DFQATT and CDR2 SNEGSKA (reference sequence). V dropped 6 bases and J dropped 2 bases, with 14 bases sitting between them. The sample comprised CD4+ T cells from PBMCs. The chain has TRBV20-1 and TRBJ2-7, with D perhaps matching TRBD1 (6 bases). This clonotype was obtained from a human donor with multiple sclerosis. The CDR3 nucleotides are TGCAGTGCCACACAGGGAGTTGCCTACGAGCAGTACTTC. Translated, it gives CSATQGVAYEQYF.